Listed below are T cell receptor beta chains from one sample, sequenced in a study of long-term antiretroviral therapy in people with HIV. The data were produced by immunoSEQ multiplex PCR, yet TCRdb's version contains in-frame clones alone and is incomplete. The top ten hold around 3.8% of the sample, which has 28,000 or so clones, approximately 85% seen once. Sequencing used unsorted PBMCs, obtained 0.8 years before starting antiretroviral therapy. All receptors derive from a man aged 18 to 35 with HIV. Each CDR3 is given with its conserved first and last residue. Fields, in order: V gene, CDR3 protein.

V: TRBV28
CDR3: CASSSHGLAYEQYF

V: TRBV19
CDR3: CASSLDSDRGGGYTF

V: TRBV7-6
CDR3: CASSSRLVPGGELFF

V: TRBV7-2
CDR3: CASSLESGSTGELFF

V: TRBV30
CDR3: CAWGQGYNNEQFF

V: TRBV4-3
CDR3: CASSHRHEPGLNYEQYF

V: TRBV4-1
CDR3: CASSQDPRYEQYF

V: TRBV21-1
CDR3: CASSTRTAEAFF

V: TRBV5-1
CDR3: CASQGGEGTDTQYF

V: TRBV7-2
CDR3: CASSGSVGAGELFF

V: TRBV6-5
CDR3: CASRMKAGTGPQHF

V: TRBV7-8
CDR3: CASSLQKGEETQYF

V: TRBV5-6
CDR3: CASSLDGAGGEQFF

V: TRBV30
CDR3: CAWSVLGGTDTEAFF

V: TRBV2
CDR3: CASSVTTSFF

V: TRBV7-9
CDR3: CAGQRTGITDTQYF

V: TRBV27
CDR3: CASSLSSSPNEEAFF

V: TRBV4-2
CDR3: CASSQDLVGEQYF

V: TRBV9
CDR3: CASSDGTEYSNQPQHF

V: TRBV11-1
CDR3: CASSYGPASGANVLTF

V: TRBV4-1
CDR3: CASSQDGKGQQYF

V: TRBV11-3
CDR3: CASSRRSNSYNEQFF

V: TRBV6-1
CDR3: CASRTPGESPLHF